This T cell receptor (beta chain) was recovered during a study of blood T cell repertoires in COVID-19. Study-wide context: The United States, Italy and Spain provided the acute and convalescent COVID-19 samples. T cells, B-cell-depleted T cells, or PBMCs provided the cDNA or gDNA that served as material.

The CDR3 has 16 residues. CDR1 is MGHRA, CDR2 YSYEKL, per germline. The ends lost 1 base at V and 7 bases at J; junction bases unmatched: 11. Original analysis: The assay estimated nucleated cells by amplifying reference gene primers. Sequenced by immunoSEQ multiplex PCR; TCRdb stores in-frame clones only, minus some. The D gene and trimming were derived from the DNA, and the V and J assignments and clone size from that table. The sample carries hundreds of thousands of clones, about 87% recorded once. This rearrangement joins TRBV4-1 to TRBJ1-2; 8 bases are a match to TRBD1. The sequenced sample was peripheral blood. The clonotype was recovered from a woman younger than 45 who had recovered from COVID-19. This CDR3 is CASSQVWTGRSSGYTF. Here the CDR3 DNA reads TGCGCCAGCAGCCAAGTATGGACAGGGAGGAGTAGTGGCTACACCTTC.